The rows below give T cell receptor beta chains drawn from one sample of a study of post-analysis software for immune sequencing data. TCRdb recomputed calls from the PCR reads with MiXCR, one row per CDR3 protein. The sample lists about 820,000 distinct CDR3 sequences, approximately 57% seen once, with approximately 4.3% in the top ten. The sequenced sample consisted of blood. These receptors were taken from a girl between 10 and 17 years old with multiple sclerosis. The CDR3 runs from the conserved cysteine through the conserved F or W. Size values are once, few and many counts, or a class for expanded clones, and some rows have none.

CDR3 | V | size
CASSSTSGSPLVGQFF | TRBV5-1 | .
CASSPRQVPGYEQYF | TRBV5-1 | few
CASRYFGSKGYTF | TRBV6-5 | .
CASQWGAHYEQYF | TRBV7-2 | many
CASSSGWGDGYTF | TRBV7-8 | .
CASSAGGWEQFF | TRBV5-1 | .
CASSEGARQYF | TRBV2 | .
CASSLWAGRGYNEQFF | TRBV27 | few
CASSSNRGRVVGEQYF | TRBV7-9 | .
CASSLWRGFSNSYEQYF | TRBV7-9 | .
CSARGGSRSRVGQPQHF | TRBV20-1 | .
CASSLGQDTEAFF | TRBV12-3/TRBV12-4 | few
CSVATTGSGWEKLFF | TRBV29-1 | few
CATSTAGGSTDTQYF | TRBV15 | few
CASSLGSRPGGPSYEQYF | TRBV5-1 | .
CAISESGQDNEQFF | TRBV10-3 | few
CSVGRGLNEQFF | TRBV29-1 | .
CASSSDSSTGGKGELFF | TRBV11-3 | few
CASSLAMEVQETQYF | TRBV5-1 | once
CASCDDTEAFF | TRBV21-1 | .
CASSLVAAGEGVGSYNEQFF | TRBV7-6 | .
CASMMGDRVYEQYF | TRBV5-1 | .
CSAPPGIDSYNEQFF | TRBV20-1 | .
CASKRTGDYGYTF | TRBV2 | .
CASSFGVLDGYTF | TRBV12-3/TRBV12-4 | .
CASSQDLAGARDTQYF | TRBV4-1 | few
CASSSGGSPQETQYF | TRBV12-3/TRBV12-4 | .
CASSRDLVNEQFF | TRBV10-1 | .